The subject of this entry is one T cell receptor (beta chain). This CDR3 has 14 residues. V trimming: 5 bases; J trimming: 6 bases; junction bases outside the gene matches: 10. The germline V gene has CDR1 SEHNR and CDR2 FQNEAQ (reference sequence). Methods used by the authors: Amplifying reference gene primers gave estimates of nucleated cell counts. The data were produced by immunoSEQ multiplex PCR, yet TCRdb's version contains in-frame clones alone and is incomplete. That table supplies the V and J calls and clone size; D and trimming were determined from the DNA. The sample has 200,000 to 250,000 clones, 75% to 85% seen once. These data come from a study of blood T cell repertoires in COVID-19. Study-wide background: Researchers got acute and convalescent COVID-19 samples from the United States, Italy and Spain. Sample material is recorded as cDNA or gDNA derived from T cells, B-cell-depleted T cells, or PBMCs.

This sequence joins TRBV7-9 and TRBJ2-7; TRBD1 matches at 7 bases. This receptor was taken from a human donor in a cohort sampled during active COVID-19. The sample was peripheral blood. The CDR3 coding sequence is TGTGCCAGCAGCCCTTCGGGACAGCTCCCCGAGCAGTACTTC. Translated, it gives CASSPSGQLPEQYF.